This T cell receptor beta chain came from a study of T cells after yellow fever vaccination. TCRdb reprocessed the 5' RACE reads via MiXCR and lists one record per CDR3 protein. Here the sample spans fewer than 500,000 distinct CDR3 sequences, 18% being singletons. CDR3 length: 17 amino acids. With 4 bases clipped from V and 3 bases from J, the junction kept 12 bases outside the gene matches. CDR1 and CDR2 (germline): SGHRS, YFSETQ. Source: PBMCs, taken before the yellow fever booster vaccination. The origin of this receptor is a young man who received the YFV17D yellow fever vaccine. The V gene is TRBV5-1, the J gene TRBJ2-7; 11 bases map to TRBD1. CDR3 DNA sequence: TGCGCCAGCAGCCATGGGACAGGGGGTGCTGCACTCTACGAGCAGTACTTC. Its protein product is CASSHGTGGAALYEQYF.